Reported below is one T cell receptor (beta chain). This may be a read error, as it is one base from a much larger clone. This entry belongs to a study of regulatory T cells in long-lasting Graves disease. With iRepertoire HTBI primers and Arm-PCR of CDR3 regions, TCR beta libraries were built. Via MiXCR, TCRdb re-called the multiplex PCR reads, giving one row per CDR3 protein. The repertoire consists of about 240,000 distinct CDR3 sequences, with around 20% occurring once and the leading ten covering approximately 15%. Germline lookup yields CDR1 KGHDR and CDR2 SFDVKD. The CDR3 length is 15 residues. The V gene lost 3 bases and the J gene lost 13 bases, with 21 bases spanning the gap. Documented time point: newly diagnosed GD, antithyroid drugs for less than 3 months. The TCR library was prepared using RNA isolated from PBMCs.

The sequence was collected from a female donor with Graves disease. The sample was peripheral blood mononuclear cells (PBMCs), taken at new diagnosis, from a patient treated with antithyroid drugs. This chain joins TRBV24-1 and TRBJ2-4; D assignment may be TRBD1 or TRBD2 (5 bases each). CDR3 in DNA: TGTGCCACCAGTGATATGTCGGGACGCCTAAATGAGCAGTACTTC. It yields the protein CATSDMSGRLNEQYF.